This entry describes one T cell receptor (beta chain). V shed 6 bases and J shed 1 base, with 15 bases lying between them. The germline V gene has CDR1 LNHDA and CDR2 SQIVND (reference sequence). The CDR3 is 15 amino acids. This sample is part of a study of blood T cell repertoires in COVID-19. Across the whole study: COVID-19 samples collected from the United States, Italy and Spain covered acute and convalescent phases. PBMCs, B-cell-depleted T cells, or T cells provided the cDNA or gDNA that made up the material.

In the original processing: Amplification with reference gene primers provided the estimates of nucleated cell counts. The data were produced by immunoSEQ multiplex PCR, yet TCRdb's version contains in-frame clones alone and is incomplete. V and J calls and clone size are as listed in that table; D and trimming were resolved from the DNA. The sample lists around 250,000 clones; roughly 84% were seen once. The V gene is TRBV19, the J gene TRBJ1-1; D is uncertain. The sequenced material came from peripheral blood. The TCR sequence derives from a woman aged 18-29 years with acute or convalescent COVID-19. The CDR3: CASRGPSAGNTEAFF. CDR3 in DNA: TGTGCCAGTAGGGGCCCCTCCGCGGGGAACACTGAAGCTTTCTTT.